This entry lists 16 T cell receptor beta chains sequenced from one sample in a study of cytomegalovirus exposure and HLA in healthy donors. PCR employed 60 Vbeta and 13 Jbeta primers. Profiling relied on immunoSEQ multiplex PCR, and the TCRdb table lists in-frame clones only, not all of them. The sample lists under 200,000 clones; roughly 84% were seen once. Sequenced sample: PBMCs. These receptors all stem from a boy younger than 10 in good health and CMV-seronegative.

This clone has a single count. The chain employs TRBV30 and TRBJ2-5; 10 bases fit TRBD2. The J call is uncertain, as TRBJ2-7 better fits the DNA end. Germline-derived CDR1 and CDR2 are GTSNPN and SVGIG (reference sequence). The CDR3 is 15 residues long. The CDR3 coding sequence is TGTGCCTGGAGTCTGCTAGCGGGAGTTTCTTACGAGCAGTACTTC. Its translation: CAWSLLAGVSYEQYF.

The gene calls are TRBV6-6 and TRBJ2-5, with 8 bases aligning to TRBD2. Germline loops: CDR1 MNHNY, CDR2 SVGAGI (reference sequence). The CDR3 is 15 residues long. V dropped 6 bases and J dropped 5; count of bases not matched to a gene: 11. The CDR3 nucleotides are TGTGCCAGCAGCCTTCGGTCGGGAGGGCCTGAGACCCAGTACTTC. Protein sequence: CASSLRSGGPETQYF.

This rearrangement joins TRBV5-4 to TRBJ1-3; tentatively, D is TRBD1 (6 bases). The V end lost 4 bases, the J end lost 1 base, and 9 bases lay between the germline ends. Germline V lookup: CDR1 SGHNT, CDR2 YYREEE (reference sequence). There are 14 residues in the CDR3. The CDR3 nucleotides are TGTGCCAGCAGCCCCAGGGGATCTGGAAACACCATATATTTT. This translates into CASSPRGSGNTIYF.

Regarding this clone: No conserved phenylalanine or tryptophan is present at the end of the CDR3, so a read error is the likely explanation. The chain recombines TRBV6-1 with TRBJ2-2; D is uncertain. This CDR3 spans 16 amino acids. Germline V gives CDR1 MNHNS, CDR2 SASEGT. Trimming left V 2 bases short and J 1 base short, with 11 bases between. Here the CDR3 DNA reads TGTGCCAGCAGTGAATTTGAAGCTTTGAACACCGGGGAGCTGTTTGTT. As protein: CASSEFEALNTGELFV.

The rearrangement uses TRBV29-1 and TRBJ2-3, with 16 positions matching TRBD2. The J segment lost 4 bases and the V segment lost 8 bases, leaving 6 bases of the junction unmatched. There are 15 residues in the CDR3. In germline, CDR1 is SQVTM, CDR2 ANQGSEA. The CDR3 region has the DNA TGCAGCACTCCGGGGACTAGCGGGAGGGCAGATACGCAGTATTTT. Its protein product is CSTPGTSGRADTQYF.

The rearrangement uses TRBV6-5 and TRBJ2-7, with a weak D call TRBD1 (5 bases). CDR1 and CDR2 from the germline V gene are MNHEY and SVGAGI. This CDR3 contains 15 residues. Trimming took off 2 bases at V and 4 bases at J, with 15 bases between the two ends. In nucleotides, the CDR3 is TGTGCCAGCAGTTACAGGGGTATTCGTGAGTACGAGCAGTACTTC. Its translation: CASSYRGIREYEQYF.

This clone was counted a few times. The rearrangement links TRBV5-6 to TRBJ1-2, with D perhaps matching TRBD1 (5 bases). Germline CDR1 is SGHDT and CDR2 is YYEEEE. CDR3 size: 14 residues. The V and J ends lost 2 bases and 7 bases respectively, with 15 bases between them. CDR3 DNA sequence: TGTGCCAGCAGCTTCGCGGAGCAAAGGGGTGGCTACACCTTC. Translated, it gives CASSFAEQRGGYTF.

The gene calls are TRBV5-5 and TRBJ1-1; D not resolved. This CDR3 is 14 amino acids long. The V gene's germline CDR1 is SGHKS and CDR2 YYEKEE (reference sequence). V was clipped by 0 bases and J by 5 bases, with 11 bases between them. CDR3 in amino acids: CASSLAGGRTEAFF. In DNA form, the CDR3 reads TGTGCCAGCAGCTTGGCGGGAGGTAGGACTGAAGCTTTCTTT.

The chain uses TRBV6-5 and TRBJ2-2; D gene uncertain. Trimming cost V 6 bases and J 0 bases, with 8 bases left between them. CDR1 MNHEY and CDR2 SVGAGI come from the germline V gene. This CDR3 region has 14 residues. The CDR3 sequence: CASSTSPNTGELFF. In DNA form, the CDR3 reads TGTGCCAGCAGCACAAGTCCGAACACCGGGGAGCTGTTTTTT.

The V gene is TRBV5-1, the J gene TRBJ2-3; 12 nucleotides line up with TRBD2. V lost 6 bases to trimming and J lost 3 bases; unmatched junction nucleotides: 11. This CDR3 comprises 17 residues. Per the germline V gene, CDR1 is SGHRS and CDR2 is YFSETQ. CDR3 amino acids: CASNLGRTSGMTDTQYF. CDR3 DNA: TGCGCCAGCAACTTAGGTAGGACTAGCGGGATGACAGATACGCAGTATTTT.

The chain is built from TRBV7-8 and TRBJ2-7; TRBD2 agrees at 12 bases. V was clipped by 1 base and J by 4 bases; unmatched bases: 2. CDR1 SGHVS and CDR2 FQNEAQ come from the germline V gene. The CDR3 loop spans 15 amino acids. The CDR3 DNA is TGTGCCAGCAGCTTAGACGGGACTAGCGGGTACGAGCAGTACTTC. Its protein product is CASSLDGTSGYEQYF.

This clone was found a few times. CDR3 region: CASSPQNSNQPQHF. The CDR3 DNA reads as TGTGCCAGCAGCCCACAGAATAGCAATCAGCCCCAGCATTTT. This sequence joins TRBV6-1 and TRBJ1-5; D remains unclear. The CDR3 contains 14 residues. Germline V gives CDR1 MNHNS, CDR2 SASEGT. Trimming left V 6 bases short and J 0 bases short, with 9 bases between.

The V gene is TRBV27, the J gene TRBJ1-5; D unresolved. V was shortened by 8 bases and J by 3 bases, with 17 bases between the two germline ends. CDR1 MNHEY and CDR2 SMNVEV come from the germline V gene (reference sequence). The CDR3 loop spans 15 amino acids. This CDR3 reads CASRRTGVHNQPQHF. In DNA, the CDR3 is TGTGCCAGCCGAAGGACGGGAGTTCACAATCAGCCCCAGCATTTT.

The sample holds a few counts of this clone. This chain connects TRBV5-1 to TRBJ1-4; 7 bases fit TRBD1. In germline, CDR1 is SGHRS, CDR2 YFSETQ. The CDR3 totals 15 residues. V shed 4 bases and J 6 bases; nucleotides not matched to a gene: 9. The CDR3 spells CASSQQGNQDEKLFF. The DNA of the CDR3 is TGCGCCAGCAGCCAACAGGGGAATCAGGATGAAAAACTGTTTTTT.

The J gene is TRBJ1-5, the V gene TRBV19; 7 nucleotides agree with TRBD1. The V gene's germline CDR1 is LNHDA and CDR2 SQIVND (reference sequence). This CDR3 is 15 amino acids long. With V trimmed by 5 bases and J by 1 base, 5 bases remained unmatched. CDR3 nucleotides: TGTGCCAGTAGTCCGGCAGGGGGGAGCAATCAGCCCCAGCATTTT. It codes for CASSPAGGSNQPQHF.

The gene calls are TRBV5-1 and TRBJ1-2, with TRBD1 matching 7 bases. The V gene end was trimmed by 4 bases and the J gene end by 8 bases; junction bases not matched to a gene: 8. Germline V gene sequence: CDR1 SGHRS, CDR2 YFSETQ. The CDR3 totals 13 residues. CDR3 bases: TGCGCCAGCAGCACCGACAGGGAGGAGGGCTACACCTTC. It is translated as CASSTDREEGYTF.